This T cell receptor beta chain originates from a study of Graves' ophthalmopathy and Graves' hyperthyroidism. Amplification of TCR beta CDR3 regions used RNA transcripts. RT-PCR in the first round used HTBI primers; a second-round multiplex PCR followed. TCRdb re-analysed the multiplex PCR reads in MiXCR, keeping a single row per CDR3 protein. There are about 170,000 distinct CDR3 sequences in the sample; under 40% occur only once, and 5.8% lies in the top ten. Other autoimmune diseases, uncontrolled infections, pregnancy or lactation ruled patients out of participation. V was clipped by 6 bases and J by 5 bases, with 13 bases between them. Germline V lookup: CDR1 MNHEY, CDR2 SVGEGT. The CDR3 runs 13 residues.

The sequence derives from a woman aged 35 to 49 with Graves' ophthalmopathy. Sequenced material: peripheral blood. The chain links TRBV6-2 or TRBV6-3 to TRBJ1-1; no firm D call. CDR3 nucleotides: TGTGCCAGCAGCCAGGAAAGGAGGACTGAAGCTTTCTTT. It yields the protein CASSQERRTEAFF.